This TCR beta chain appears in the sequencing data of a study of beta chain features in type 1 diabetes. The CDR3 runs to 16 residues. The trim removed 0 bases at V and 1 base at J, leaving 7 bases unmatched. The germline gives CDR1 SQVTM, CDR2 ANQGSEA. This clone came up a few times. Its matching antigen is unknown. The study's findings and limits: Insertions at VDJ junctions were less frequent in type 1 diabetes patients. These patients also deleted more nucleotides at the same junctions. PCR might favor shorter templates, equally in patients and controls.

Sorting of CD4+ naive, central memory, regulatory and stem cell-like memory cells was performed via CD45RO/CCR7/CD25/CD127/CD95/CD27. Sequencing targeted expressed TCRB transcripts, as all isolated RNA had been reverse transcribed. TCRdb keeps only in-frame clones here, not all; method: immunoSEQ multiplex PCR. The sample lists some 150,000 clones, 11% occurring once. This receptor was identified in a young man in good health. V usage is TRBV29-1 and J usage is TRBJ2-5, with 8 bases that match TRBD1. Sequenced sample: central memory CD4+ T cells from blood. The CDR3, as DNA: TGCAGCGTTGAAGAACCCAGGGGGCTGATCCAAGAGACCCAGTACTTC. Its translation is CSVEEPRGLIQETQYF.